Sequencing of this T cell receptor beta chain was carried out in a study of beta chain features in type 1 diabetes. Study as a whole: Sorted cells examined across all samples numbered 100 million to 140 million.

Investigators reverse transcribed all isolated RNA, so they sequenced expressed TCRB transcripts. Some clones are missing from TCRdb's copy, which holds only in-frame ones; the method was immunoSEQ multiplex PCR. The repertoire holds tens of thousands of clones, with around 68% as singletons. Study results and limitations: No resolution was reached here on whether HLA type influences TCRB rearrangement. In all four CD4+ subsets, TCRB CDR3 length was significantly, moderately reduced in type 1 diabetes.

Based on CD45RO/CCR7/CD25/CD127/CD95/CD27, CD4+ regulatory, stem cell-like memory, naive and central memory cells were sorted. Each population that was sorted was more than 95% pure. A remark on this clone: Its target is unknown.

The receptor's source is a man aged 18 to 35 with type 1 diabetes. The sample was Tregs from blood.

CDR3 in amino acids: CASSLGRRRSTDTQYF. CDR3 nucleotides: TGCGCCAGCAGCTTGGGTCGGAGGAGGAGCACAGATACGCAGTATTTT. The V gene is TRBV5-1, the J gene TRBJ2-3, with TRBD2 as a possible D gene (5 bases). Per the germline V gene, CDR1 is SGHRS and CDR2 is YFSETQ. This CDR3 has 16 residues. The V and J ends lost 0 bases and 0 bases respectively, with 11 bases between them.